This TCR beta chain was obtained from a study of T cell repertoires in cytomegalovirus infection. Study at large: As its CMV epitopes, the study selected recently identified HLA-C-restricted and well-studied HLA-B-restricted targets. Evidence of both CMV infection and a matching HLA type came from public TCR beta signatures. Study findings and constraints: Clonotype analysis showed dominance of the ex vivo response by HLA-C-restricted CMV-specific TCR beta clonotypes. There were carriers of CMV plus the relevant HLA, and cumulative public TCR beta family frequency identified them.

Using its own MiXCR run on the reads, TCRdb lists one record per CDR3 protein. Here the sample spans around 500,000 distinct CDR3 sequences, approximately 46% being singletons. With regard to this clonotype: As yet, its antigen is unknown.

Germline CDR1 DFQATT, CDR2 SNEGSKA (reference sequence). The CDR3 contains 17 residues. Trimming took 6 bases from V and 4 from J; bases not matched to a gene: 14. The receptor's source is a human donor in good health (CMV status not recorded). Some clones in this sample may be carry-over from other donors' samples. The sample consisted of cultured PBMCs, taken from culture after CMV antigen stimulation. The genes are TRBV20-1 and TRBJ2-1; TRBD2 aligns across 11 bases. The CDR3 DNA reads TGCAGTGCCCGTATCAGTAGCGGGAGGGGGAGTTACAATGAGCAGTTCTTC. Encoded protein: CSARISSGRGSYNEQFF.